Below, 11 T cell receptor beta chains from the same sample are listed, as sequenced in a study of shared clonotypes between healthy human individuals (dated by TCRdb to between 2020 and 2021). Library prep was done by the immunoSEQ multiplex PCR assay. TCRdb re-hosts the immuneACCESS table, in-frame sequences only. Its copies lack some clones; in the studies checked, an unresolved V gene accounts for under half of them, and the cause for the rest is not known. The sample table shows over 2 million clones, and roughly 94% are seen once. 0.1% to 0.15% of the sample belongs to the ten largest clones. Sequencing used naive CD4+ T cells sorted from blood. The cell subset or site label corresponds to: CD45RA+ positively selected. These receptors all come from a man aged 18 to 30 in good health.

The rearrangement uses TRBV11-2 and TRBJ1-1; D is perhaps TRBD1 (5 bases). V was trimmed by 1 base and J by 1 base, leaving 7 bases between them. The CDR3 extends over 14 amino acids. The germline V gene encodes CDR1 SGHAT and CDR2 FQNNGV. The CDR3 region is CASSLVQANTEAFF. The CDR3 DNA is TGTGCCAGCAGCTTAGTACAGGCGAACACTGAAGCTTTCTTT.

This chain uses TRBV11-2 with TRBJ2-5; D gene unclear. The CDR3 consists of 14 residues. The ends were cut back, 6 bases at V and 3 bases at J, with 14 bases in the middle. From germline, CDR1 is SGHAT and CDR2 FQNNGV. Here the CDR3 reads CASRMGWLEETQYF. The CDR3 region has the DNA TGTGCCAGCAGGATGGGGTGGCTTGAAGAGACCCAGTACTTC.

The genes are TRBV23-1 and TRBJ2-3; possible D gene TRBD1, 6 bases. TRBV23-1 is labeled an ORF, and its function is uncertain. The ends were cut back, 3 bases at V and 2 bases at J, with 21 bases in the middle. This CDR3 contains 18 residues. The CDR3 loop is CASSHKSRGPTSTDTQYF. Written as DNA, the CDR3 is TGCGCCAGCAGTCACAAAAGCAGGGGACCAACTTCCACAGATACGCAGTATTTT.

As regards this clone: A clone one base away is much larger, so this may be a read error. CDR3 sequence reads: CASSHPTGAVNEQYF. The DNA for the CDR3 is TGTGCCAGCAGCCACCCGACGGGAGCGGTTAACGAGCAGTACTTC. V is TRBV7-2 and J is TRBJ2-7, with D perhaps TRBD2 (6 bases). Germline loops: CDR1 SGHTA, CDR2 FQGNSA. This CDR3 has 15 amino acids. V lost 5 bases, J lost 5 bases, and 19 bases lay in between.

The chain combines TRBV5-1 with TRBJ1-4, with 11 nucleotides matching TRBD1. This CDR3 spans 18 amino acids. V lost 5 bases to trimming and J lost 0 bases; unmatched junction nucleotides: 9. CDR1 and CDR2 from the germline V gene are SGHRS and YFSETQ. CDR3 loop: CASSRTGGGIATNEKLFF. CDR3 coding DNA: TGCGCCAGCAGTAGGACAGGGGGCGGAATTGCAACTAATGAAAAACTGTTTTTT.

V is TRBV5-1 and J is TRBJ2-7, with a possible D match to TRBD2 (6 bases). Germline CDR1 SGHRS, CDR2 YFSETQ. The CDR3 has 18 amino acids. Trimming left V 4 bases short and J 5 bases short, with 28 bases between. For the CDR3, the DNA is TGCGCCAGCAGCCCGATTACGGGGGACTGGAGGTTCTCTGACGAGCAGTACTTC. Protein product: CASSPITGDWRFSDEQYF.

The chain has TRBV7-9 and TRBJ1-5, with D perhaps matching TRBD1 (5 bases). Germline V gene data show CDR1 as SEHNR and CDR2 as FQNEAQ (reference sequence). V was shortened by 5 bases and J by 11 bases, with 10 bases between the two germline ends. CDR3 length: 11 residues. CDR3 coding DNA: TGTGCCAGCAGCCCACGGGGGGCCCAGCATTTT. Translation gives CASSPRGAQHF. Based on the CDR3 plus reference TRBV7-9 and TRBJ1-5, the full variable domain is DTGVSQNPRHKITKRGQNVTFRCDPISEHNRLYWYRQTLGQGPEFLTYFQNEAQLEKSRLLSDRFSAERPKGSFSTLEIQRTEQGDSAMYLCASSPRGAQHFGDGTRLSIL.

The chain recombines TRBV7-2 with TRBJ2-1; TRBD1 agrees at 7 bases. Germline V gene sequence: CDR1 SGHTA, CDR2 FQGNSA. J lost 6 bases, V lost 5 bases, and 7 bases had no gene match. The CDR3 contains 14 residues. CDR3 nucleotides: TGTGCCAGCAGCCCACGGGACAGACGCAATGAGCAGTTCTTC. Translating it yields CASSPRDRRNEQFF.

For this clone: This same CDR3 is encoded by further DNA sequences in the sample. The chain couples TRBV10-2 to TRBJ1-5; D gene ambiguous. V was clipped by 8 bases and J by 0 bases, with 14 bases between them. The CDR3 has 15 residues. CDR1 and CDR2 (germline): WSHSY, SAAADI. CDR3 sequence (DNA): TGCGCCAGCTCCGACCGGCAGTATAGCAATCAGCCCCAGCATTTT. Its protein product is CASSDRQYSNQPQHF.

This clone was detected only once. The V gene is TRBV4-1, the J gene TRBJ1-5, with 7 positions matching TRBD1. The germline CDR1 and CDR2 sequences are MGHRA and YSYEKL. The CDR3 covers 18 residues. V shed 0 bases and J 4 bases; nucleotides not matched to a gene: 12. DNA for the CDR3: TGCGCCAGCAGCCAAGATTCGACAGGGACCCTAGGTAATCAGCCCCAGCATTTT. It specifies CASSQDSTGTLGNQPQHF.

Comment on this clone: Mismatch with germline at one junction end may stem from a read error. The rearrangement links TRBV2 to TRBJ2-5, with TRBD2 matching over 12 bases. Germline-derived CDR1 and CDR2 are SNHLY and FYNNEI. The CDR3 spans 16 residues. The CDR3 DNA sequence: TGTGCCAGCAGTGAAGGGCTAGCGGGGGGGCAAGAGAGCCAGTACTTC. As protein: CASSEGLAGGQESQYF.